The 9 T cell receptor beta chains below all came from one sample that was sequenced in a study of blood T cell repertoires in COVID-19 (dated by TCRdb to between 2020 and 2021). Receptors were amplified or captured by the immunoSEQ multiplex PCR assay. Entries here come from immuneACCESS through TCRdb and include only in-frame sequences with V and J called. Some clones fail to appear in such tables; in the studies checked, an unresolved V gene covers under half of the shortfall, and the cause of the remainder is unknown. The sample table holds under 60,000 clones, of which about 88% were seen once. Approximately 1.5% of the sample is taken by the ten largest. Sequencing was carried out using peripheral blood. The receptors were sampled from a man in his 60s with acute or convalescent COVID-19.

The rearrangement uses TRBV2 and TRBJ1-1, with D possibly being TRBD1 (5 bases). The CDR3 sequence is 13 residues long. V gave up 6 bases and J gave up 0 bases, with 8 bases separating them. Germline assignment: CDR1 SNHLY and CDR2 FYNNEI. Here the CDR3 DNA reads TGTGCCAGCAGAGACAGCATGAACACTGAAGCTTTCTTT. Translated: CASRDSMNTEAFF.

This clone has just one count. This chain joins TRBV3-1 (or the pseudogene TRBV3-2) and TRBJ1-2; 7 bases align to TRBD1. Germline V gives CDR1 LGHDT, CDR2 YNNKEL (reference sequence). V shed 1 base and J 7 bases; nucleotides not matched to a gene: 6. This CDR3 spans 14 amino acids. CDR3 nucleotides: TGTGCCAGCAGCCAAGCGGAGGGGGCGACTGGCTACACCTTC. Translating it yields CASSQAEGATGYTF.

The V and J genes are TRBV24-1 and TRBJ2-3; D might be TRBD2 (6 bases). V was cut by 0 bases and J by 2 bases, with 14 bases left in between. The CDR3 spans 17 residues. CDR1 and CDR2 (germline): KGHDR, SFDVKD. CDR3 sequence: CATSDLRDRETTDTQYF. DNA of the CDR3: TGTGCCACCAGTGATTTGAGGGATCGGGAGACCACAGATACGCAGTATTTT.

The CDR3 nucleotides are TGTGCCAGCAGCGTAGGACAGCGTCTTAATGAAAAACTGTTTTTT. It encodes CASSVGQRLNEKLFF. V is TRBV9 and J is TRBJ1-4, with D possibly matching TRBD1 (5 bases). This CDR3 has 15 residues. The germline gives CDR1 SGDLS, CDR2 YYNGEE. V lost 0 bases and J lost 4, with 10 bases in between.

This chain uses TRBV29-1 with TRBJ2-5, with D possibly being TRBD2 (6 bases). Germline V gene sequence: CDR1 SQVTM, CDR2 ANQGSEA. V was pared by 5 bases and J by 0 bases, with 7 bases between. The CDR3 length is 12 residues. The CDR3 DNA reads as TGCAGCGTTCTAGCGAACCAAGAGACCCAGTACTTC. Protein: CSVLANQETQYF.

The rearrangement joins TRBV5-6 to TRBJ2-5; D call uncertain. V was clipped by 4 bases and J by 7 bases, with 14 bases between them. Germline CDR1 is SGHDT and CDR2 is YYEEEE. The CDR3 runs 13 residues. CDR3 DNA: TGTGCCAGCAGCCCCCGCGCAACTGGGACCCAGTACTTC. This encodes CASSPRATGTQYF. Drawing the rest from reference TRBV5-6 and TRBJ2-5, the complete variable domain is DAGVTQSPTHLIKTRGQQVTLRCSPKSGHDTVSWYQQALGQGPQFIFQYYEEEERQRGNFPDRFSGHQFPNYSSELNVNALLLGDSALYLCASSPRATGTQYFGPGTRLLVL.

The CDR3: CAISESGTGDTEAFF. In DNA form, the CDR3 reads TGTGCCATCAGTGAGTCCGGGACAGGGGACACTGAAGCTTTCTTT. The chain joins TRBV10-3 to TRBJ1-1, with TRBD1 matching 10 bases. Losses at the gene ends were 0 bases for V and 3 bases for J; bases not matched to a gene: 1. This CDR3 comprises 15 residues. Germline assignment: CDR1 ENHRY and CDR2 SYGVKD.

The CDR3 region has the DNA TGTGCCAGCAGCTTATTCTTGGGTTGGACAGGGCCTCCAGATACGCAGTATTTT. Protein: CASSLFLGWTGPPDTQYF. The chain uses TRBV11-2 and TRBJ2-3, with 8 bases identical to TRBD1. Germline trimming cut 2 bases from V and 4 bases from J; bases unmatched to any gene: 14. Germline V gene sequence: CDR1 SGHAT, CDR2 FQNNGV. The CDR3 runs 18 residues.

This chain links TRBV19 with TRBJ1-5; D remains ambiguous. Between the trimmed V and J ends, which lost 8 bases and 5 bases, there was a span of 13 bases. This CDR3 is 13 amino acids long. Per germline, CDR1 LNHDA and CDR2 SQIVND (reference sequence). Written as DNA, the CDR3 is TGTGCCAGTCGCCAACAGCAGTATCAGCCCCAGCATTTT. Its protein is CASRQQQYQPQHF.